Sequencing of this T cell receptor (beta chain) was carried out in a study of blood T cell repertoires in COVID-19. Clones were sequenced by immunoSEQ multiplex PCR, and TCRdb holds only the in-frame ones, with some missing. The table includes 150,000 or so clones, around four fifths detected once. With 0 bases clipped from V and 15 bases from J, the junction kept 10 bases outside the gene matches. This CDR3 spans 14 amino acids. In germline, CDR1 is LGHNA, CDR2 YSLEER. The chain is built from TRBV4-3 and TRBJ2-1; 8 bases are a match to TRBD2. Sequenced input: peripheral blood. This receptor was taken from a human donor in a cohort sampled during active COVID-19. CDR3 region: CASSQDLRGGAPFF. CDR3 sequence (DNA): TGCGCCAGCAGCCAAGATTTACGGGGGGGGGCCCCGTTCTTC.